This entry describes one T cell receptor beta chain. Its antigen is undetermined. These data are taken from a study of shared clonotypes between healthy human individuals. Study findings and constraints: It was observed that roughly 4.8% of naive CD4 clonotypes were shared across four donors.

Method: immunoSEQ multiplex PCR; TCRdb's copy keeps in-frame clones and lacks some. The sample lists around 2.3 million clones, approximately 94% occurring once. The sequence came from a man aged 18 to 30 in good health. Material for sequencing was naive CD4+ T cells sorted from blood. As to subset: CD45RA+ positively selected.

The CDR3 coding sequence is TGTGCCTGGAGTTCGGGAGCAGGCTACACCTTC. Translating it yields CAWSSGAGYTF. V gene TRBV30 combines with J gene TRBJ1-2, with unresolved D. Trimming pared 2 bases from V and 8 bases from J, leaving 9 bases between. The germline V gene has CDR1 GTSNPN and CDR2 SVGIG (reference sequence). The length of the CDR3 is 11 residues.